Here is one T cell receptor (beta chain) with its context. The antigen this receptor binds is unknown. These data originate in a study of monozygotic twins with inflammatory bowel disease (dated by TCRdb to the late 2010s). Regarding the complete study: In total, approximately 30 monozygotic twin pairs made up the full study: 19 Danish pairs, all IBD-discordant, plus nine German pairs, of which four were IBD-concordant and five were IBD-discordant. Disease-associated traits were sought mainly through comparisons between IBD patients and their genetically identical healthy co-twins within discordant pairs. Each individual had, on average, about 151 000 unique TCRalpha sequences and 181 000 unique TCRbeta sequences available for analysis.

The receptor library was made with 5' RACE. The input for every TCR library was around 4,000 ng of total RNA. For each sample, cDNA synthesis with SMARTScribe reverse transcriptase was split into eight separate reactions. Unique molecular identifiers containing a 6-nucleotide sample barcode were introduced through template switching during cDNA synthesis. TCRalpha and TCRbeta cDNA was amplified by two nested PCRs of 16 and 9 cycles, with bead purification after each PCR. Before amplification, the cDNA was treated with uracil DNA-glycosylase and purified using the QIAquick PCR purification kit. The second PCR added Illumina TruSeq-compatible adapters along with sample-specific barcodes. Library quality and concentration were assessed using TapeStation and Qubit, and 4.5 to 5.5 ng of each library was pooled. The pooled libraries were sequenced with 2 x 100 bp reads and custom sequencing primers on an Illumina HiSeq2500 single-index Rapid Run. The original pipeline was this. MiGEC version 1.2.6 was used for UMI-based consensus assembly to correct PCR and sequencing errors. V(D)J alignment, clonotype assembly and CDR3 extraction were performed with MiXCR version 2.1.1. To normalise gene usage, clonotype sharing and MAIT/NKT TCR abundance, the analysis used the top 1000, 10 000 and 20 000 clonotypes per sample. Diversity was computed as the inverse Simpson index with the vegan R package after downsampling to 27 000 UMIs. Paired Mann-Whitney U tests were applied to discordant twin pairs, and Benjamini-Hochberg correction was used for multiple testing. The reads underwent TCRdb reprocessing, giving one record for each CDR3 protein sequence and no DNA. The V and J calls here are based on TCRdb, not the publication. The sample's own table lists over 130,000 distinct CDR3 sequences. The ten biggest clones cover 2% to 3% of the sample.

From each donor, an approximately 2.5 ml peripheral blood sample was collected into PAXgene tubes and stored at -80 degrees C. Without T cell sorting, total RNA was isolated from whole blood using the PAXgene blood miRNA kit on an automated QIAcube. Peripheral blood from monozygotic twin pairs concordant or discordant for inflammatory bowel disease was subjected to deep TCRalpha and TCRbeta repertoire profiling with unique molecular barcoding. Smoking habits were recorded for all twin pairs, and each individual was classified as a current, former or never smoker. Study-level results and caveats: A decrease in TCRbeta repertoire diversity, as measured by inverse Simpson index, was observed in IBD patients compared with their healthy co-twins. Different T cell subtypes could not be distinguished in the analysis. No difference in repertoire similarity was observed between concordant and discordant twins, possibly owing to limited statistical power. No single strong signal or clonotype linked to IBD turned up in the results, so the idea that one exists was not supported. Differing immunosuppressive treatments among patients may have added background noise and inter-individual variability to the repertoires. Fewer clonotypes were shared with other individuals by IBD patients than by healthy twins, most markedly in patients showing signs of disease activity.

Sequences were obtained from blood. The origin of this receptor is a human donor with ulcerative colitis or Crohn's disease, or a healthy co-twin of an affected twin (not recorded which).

The CDR3 region has the sequence CSARDRTGELGYTF. The rearrangement combines TRBV20-1 with TRBJ1-2; TCRdb's assignment of TRBD1 cannot be checked, as there is no DNA. From the germline V gene (reference sequence), CDR1 is DFQATT and CDR2 is SNEGSKA. The CDR3 sequence holds 14 residues, the cysteine and phenylalanine included. Only the protein is on record.